The 20 T cell receptor beta chains below were found in one sample sequenced in a study of tumor-infiltrating lymphocytes in oesophageal squamous cell carcinoma. TCRdb analysed the PCR reads with MiXCR anew, one entry per CDR3 protein. In the table there are just under 20,000 distinct CDR3 sequences, over 40% of which are singletons. The specimen sequenced was normal esophageal tissue next to the tumor. These receptors were taken from a male donor with esophageal squamous cell carcinoma.

The chain links TRBV5-1 to TRBJ2-4, with D possibly called TRBD1 or TRBD2 (5 bases each). The V end lost 3 bases, the J end lost 8 bases, and 12 bases lay between the germline ends. CDR1 is SGHRS, CDR2 YFSETQ, per germline. This CDR3 contains 13 residues. The CDR3 loop is CASSSRGADIQYF. DNA for the CDR3: TGCGCCAGCAGCTCGAGGGGCGCGGACATTCAGTACTTC.

The CDR3 is CASSQPDHSNEQFF. CDR3 nucleotides: TGTGCCAGCAGTCAACCGGACCACTCCAACGAGCAGTTCTTC. The rearrangement links TRBV6-8 to TRBJ2-5; D call uncertain. The tail of the sequence fits TRBJ2-1 better, so the J call may be wrong. The germline gives CDR1 MNHGY, CDR2 SAAAGT. The CDR3 is 14 amino acids.

The chain recombines TRBV6-1 with TRBJ2-7, with D unclear. Germline V gene data show CDR1 as MNHNS and CDR2 as SASEGT. The CDR3 contains 12 residues. Trimming removed 5 bases at V and 1 base at J, with 6 bases between. CDR3 amino acids: CASSSLSYEQYF. The CDR3 bases are TGTGCCAGCAGTTCCCTTTCCTACGAGCAGTACTTC.

V is TRBV6-2 or TRBV6-3 and J is TRBJ2-1, with D hard to call. Deletions cut 5 bases from V and 2 bases from J, with 16 bases between. CDR1 and CDR2 from the germline V gene are MNHEY and SVGEGT. The CDR3 totals 16 residues. The CDR3 region is CASSRLVGITYNEQFF. Here the CDR3 DNA reads TGTGCCAGCAGTCGCTTGGTAGGGATCACCTACAATGAGCAGTTCTTC.

This clonotype was detected many times. A clone one base away is much larger, so this may be a read error. CDR3: CASSKLGNEQYF. For the CDR3, the DNA is TGTGCCAGCAGCAAACTAGGCAATGAGCAGTACTTC. The rearrangement joins TRBV27 to TRBJ2-4; weak D call: TRBD2 (5 bases). V gave up 6 bases and J gave up 13 bases, with 16 bases separating them. This CDR3 has 12 amino acids. CDR1 is MNHEY, CDR2 SMNVEV, per germline (reference sequence).

This clonotype showed up many times. This rearrangement joins TRBV6-1 to TRBJ2-3; D is unresolved. The V gene's germline CDR1 is MNHNS and CDR2 SASEGT. V was trimmed by 5 bases and J by 6 bases, leaving 9 bases between them. The CDR3 runs 12 residues. CDR3 sequence reads: CASSLAQDTQYF. In nucleotides, the CDR3 is TGTGCCAGCAGTTTGGCGCAGGATACGCAGTATTTT.

This clonotype showed up many times. The chain joins TRBV18 to TRBJ2-1; TRBD2 matches at 7 bases. CDR1 is KGHSH and CDR2 is LQKENI in the germline V gene. The V segment lost 1 base and the J segment 2 bases; nucleotides outside the gene matches: 11. The CDR3 has 18 amino acids. CDR3 DNA sequence: TGTGCCAGCTCACCACGATCGGGGCTAGCGGAAGCCTACAATGAGCAGTTCTTC. Its translation: CASSPRSGLAEAYNEQFF.

This chain connects TRBV18 to TRBJ2-3, with D possibly matching TRBD2 (6 bases). CDR3 length equals 14 residues. CDR1 KGHSH and CDR2 LQKENI come from the germline V gene. V lost 3 bases and J 3 bases, leaving 10 bases between the germline ends. CDR3 sequence (DNA): TGTGCCAGCTCACCGGGACTGAGTACAGATACGCAGTATTTT. Translation gives CASSPGLSTDTQYF.

This clonotype has a count of ten or more. The chain links TRBV7-3 to TRBJ1-3; D may be TRBD1 (5 bases). This CDR3 region has 13 residues. Germline CDR1 is SGHTA and CDR2 is FQGTGA. V lost 3 bases and J lost 2, with 5 bases in between. Here the CDR3 reads CASSLGAGNTIYF. The CDR3 nucleotides read TGTGCCAGCAGCTTGGGGGCTGGAAACACCATATATTTT.

This clonotype qualifies as medium-sized. The V call is TRBV7-9, the J call TRBJ2-3; D assignment may be TRBD1 or TRBD2 (5 bases each). The CDR3 consists of 15 residues. Germline values: CDR1 SEHNR, CDR2 FQNEAQ (reference sequence). V lost 5 bases and J lost 2, with 14 bases in between. CDR3 sequence (DNA): TGTGCCAGCAGCCTCTTTCGGGGCTTCACAGATACGCAGTATTTT. Its protein is CASSLFRGFTDTQYF. Full variable domain (missing parts from reference TRBV7-9 and TRBJ2-3): DTGVSQNPRHKITKRGQNVTFRCDPISEHNRLYWYRQTLGQGPEFLTYFQNEAQLEKSRLLSDRFSAERPKGSFSTLEIQRTEQGDSAMYLCASSLFRGFTDTQYFGPGTRLTVL.

As for this clonotype: At one boundary the junction diverges from the germline segment, which might be a read error. This chain uses TRBV19 with TRBJ2-7, with D unresolved. Germline V gives CDR1 LNHDA, CDR2 SQIVND (reference sequence). The length of the CDR3 is 14 residues. In DNA form, the CDR3 reads TGTGCCAGTAGACCTCCCCAGATTAATTCACCCCTCCACTTC. Protein sequence: CASRPPQINSPLHF.

V and J are TRBV7-9 and TRBJ2-3; D gene unclear. CDR3 size: 14 residues. With 0 bases removed from V and 6 bases from J, the gap between germline ends came to 10 bases. Germline-derived CDR1 and CDR2 are SEHNR and FQNEAQ (reference sequence). The CDR3 is CASSLANFLDTQYF. The CDR3, as DNA: TGTGCCAGCAGCTTAGCGAATTTTTTGGATACGCAGTATTTT. The variable domain in full, with the rest retrieved from reference TRBV7-9 and TRBJ2-3, is DTGVSQNPRHKITKRGQNVTFRCDPISEHNRLYWYRQTLGQGPEFLTYFQNEAQLEKSRLLSDRFSAERPKGSFSTLEIQRTEQGDSAMYLCASSLANFLDTQYFGPGTRLTVL.

The chain carries TRBV20-1 and TRBJ2-7; D gene uncertain. The better agreement between TRBJ2-1 and the DNA end casts doubt on the J call. This CDR3 comprises 11 residues. CDR1 is DFQATT, CDR2 SNEGSKA, per germline (reference sequence). Written as DNA, the CDR3 is TGCAGTGCTAGTCTGGCGAATGAGCAGTTCTTC. Its translation: CSASLANEQFF.

The V gene is TRBV7-2, the J gene TRBJ2-1; no reliable D call. V was trimmed by 1 base and J by 6 bases, leaving 10 bases between them. Germline CDR1 and CDR2: SGHTA and FQGNSA. CDR3 length equals 14 residues. The CDR3 sequence: CASSLDPAANEQFF. The CDR3 DNA follows: TGTGCCAGCAGCTTAGATCCGGCGGCCAATGAGCAGTTCTTC.

By its share, this clonotype is medium-sized. The chain carries TRBV6-1 and TRBJ2-5; possible D gene TRBD2, 6 bases. From germline, CDR1 is MNHNS and CDR2 SASEGT. The CDR3 runs 15 residues. V was trimmed by 3 bases and J by 2 bases, leaving 13 bases between them. The CDR3 nucleotides are TGTGCCAGCAGTGACGAAGGACTACTTCAAGAGACCCAGTACTTC. As protein: CASSDEGLLQETQYF.

This clonotype was observed a few times. V usage is TRBV7-2 and J usage is TRBJ2-1, with 7 bases that match TRBD2. V lost 4 bases to trimming and J lost 5 bases; unmatched junction nucleotides: 14. The CDR3 extends over 17 amino acids. The germline gives CDR1 SGHTA, CDR2 FQGNSA. CDR3 loop: CASSSTRGVLADNEQFF. CDR3 nucleotides: TGTGCCAGCAGCTCAACCCGAGGAGTGCTAGCGGACAATGAGCAGTTCTTC.

This clonotype has at least ten counts. The junction differs from germline at one of its ends, possibly a read error. The V gene is TRBV7-7, the J gene TRBJ2-6, with a possible D match to TRBD2 (6 bases). This CDR3 is 17 amino acids long. The germline V gene has CDR1 SSHAT and CDR2 FNYEAQ (reference sequence). DNA for the CDR3: TGTGCTAGCAGCTTAGGAGGGGCGGCCCCCGGGGCCAACGTCCTGACTTTC. The encoded protein is CASSLGGAAPGANVLTF. The full variable domain, completed using reference TRBV7-7 and TRBJ2-6, is GAGVSQSPRYKVTKRGQDVTLRCDPISSHATLYWYQQALGQGPEFLTYFNYEAQPDKSGLPSDRFSAERPEGSISTLTIQRTEQRDSAMYRCASSLGGAAPGANVLTFGAGSRLTVL.

This clonotype is a singleton in its sample. The V and J genes are TRBV5-1 and TRBJ2-3, with D tentatively TRBD2 (5 bases). Trimming removed 2 bases from V and 3 bases from J, with 13 bases in between. CDR3 length: 15 amino acids. Germline V gene lookup returns CDR1 SGHRS and CDR2 YFSETQ. Here the CDR3 reads CASSLQPGSTDTQYF. The DNA of the CDR3 is TGCGCCAGCAGCTTACAACCGGGAAGTACAGATACGCAGTATTTT.

This clonotype showed up many times. The V gene is TRBV7-9, the J gene TRBJ1-4, with 9 bases lining up with TRBD1. The germline gives CDR1 SEHNR, CDR2 FQNEAQ (reference sequence). Trimming removed 2 bases from V and 11 bases from J; junction bases left unmatched: 6. The CDR3 sequence is 14 residues long. DNA for the CDR3: TGTGCCAGCAGCTTATTGGACAGGGGAACCAAACTGTTTTTT. It specifies CASSLLDRGTKLFF.

This clonotype was seen once. The gene calls are TRBV7-6 and TRBJ2-3, with D maybe TRBD2 (6 bases). The end of the DNA fits TRBJ2-7 better, so the J call may be wrong. Germline V CDR1 and CDR2: SGHVS, FNYEAQ. The CDR3 sequence is 12 residues long. The CDR3 bases are TGTGCCAGCAGGGCAGGGACTGAGGAGCAGTACTTC. Translating it yields CASRAGTEEQYF.